This T cell receptor beta chain was recorded in a study of T cells in localized non-small cell lung cancer. Study-level findings and limits: Sequencing covered just one tumor region, so heterogeneity cannot be ruled out. Uninvolved adjacent lung had the highest recorded T cell clonality, with tumor below it. When the top 100 tumor clones were examined, a median about 60 of them also appeared in the adjacent lung, which was paired and uninvolved. Longer overall survival was linked to higher blood T cell density.

With 4 bases clipped from V and 7 bases from J, the junction kept 11 bases outside the gene matches. The CDR3 runs 16 residues. The V gene's germline CDR1 is MGHRA and CDR2 YSYEKL. This clone occurred once. Its specificity is not known. The method was immunoSEQ multiplex PCR; TCRdb's version includes in-frame clones alone and lacks a portion of them. In the table there are 25,000 to 35,000 clones, about 82% of which are singletons. The sample was peripheral blood, taken before any cancer treatment. The source is a male donor older than 55 with stage III squamous cell lung carcinoma. The chain is built from TRBV4-1 and TRBJ1-2, with 11 positions matching TRBD1. The CDR3 region has the DNA TGCGCCAGCAGCCCGGAGACCGGGACAGGGGGTATTGGCTACACCTTC. Amino acid sequence: CASSPETGTGGIGYTF.